A single T cell receptor beta chain is shown here with its context. Its antigen is not known. The same CDR3 also results from other DNA sequences found in this sample. The data derive from a study of shared clonotypes between healthy human individuals. Overall study results and limits: Larger estimated richness was generally recorded for naive subsets relative to memory subsets. Clonotypes that were shared across a handful of donors made up approximately 5% of naive CD4 clonotypes.

Sequenced by immunoSEQ multiplex PCR; TCRdb stores in-frame clones only, minus some. Of a few million clones listed, more than 80% were seen once; the top ten hold 0.14%. V was trimmed by 0 bases and J by 5 bases, leaving 8 bases between them. The CDR3 sequence is 14 residues long. Per the germline V gene, CDR1 is SGDLS and CDR2 is YYNGEE. This TCR came from a man younger than 35 in good health. The rearrangement joins TRBV9 to TRBJ1-4; tentative D call: TRBD1 (5 bases). The source material was naive CD4+ T cells sorted from blood. Subset defined: CD45RA+ positively selected. The CDR3 protein is CASSVGGANEKLFF. The CDR3 bases are TGTGCCAGCAGCGTAGGGGGCGCGAATGAAAAACTGTTTTTT.